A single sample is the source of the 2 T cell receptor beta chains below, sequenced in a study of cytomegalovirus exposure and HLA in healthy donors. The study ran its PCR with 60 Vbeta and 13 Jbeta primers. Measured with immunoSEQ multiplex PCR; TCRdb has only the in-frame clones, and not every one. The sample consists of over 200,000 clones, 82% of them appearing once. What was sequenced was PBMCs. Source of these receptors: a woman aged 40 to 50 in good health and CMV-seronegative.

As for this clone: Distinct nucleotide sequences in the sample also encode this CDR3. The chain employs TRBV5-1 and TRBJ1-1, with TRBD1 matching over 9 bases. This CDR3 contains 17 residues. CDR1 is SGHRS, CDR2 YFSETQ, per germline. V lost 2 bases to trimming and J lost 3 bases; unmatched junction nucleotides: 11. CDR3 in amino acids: CASSFGTGGISDTEAFF. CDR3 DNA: TGCGCCAGCAGCTTTGGTACAGGGGGCATCTCGGACACTGAAGCTTTCTTT.

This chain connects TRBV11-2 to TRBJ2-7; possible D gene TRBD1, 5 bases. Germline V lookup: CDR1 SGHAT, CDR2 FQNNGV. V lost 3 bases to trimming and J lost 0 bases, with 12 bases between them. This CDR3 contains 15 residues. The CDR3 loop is CASSLRTGSSYEQYF. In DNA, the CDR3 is TGTGCCAGCAGCTTGCGAACAGGAAGCTCCTACGAGCAGTACTTC.